These 5 T cell receptor beta chains share one sample of origin, sequenced in a study of blood T cell repertoires in COVID-19 (dated by TCRdb to about 2020). Libraries were made using the immunoSEQ multiplex PCR assay. The table comes from immuneACCESS by way of TCRdb, which keeps in-frame sequences with V and J called. Part of the clones is missing from these tables; in studies checked, under half for an unresolved V gene and the rest for unknown reasons. For this sample the table gives about 110,000 clones, of which around 87% were detected only once. The ten largest clones represent roughly 32% of the sample. Sequences were obtained from peripheral blood. These receptors came from a woman older than 75 with acute or convalescent COVID-19.

The chain recombines TRBV5-1 with TRBJ1-1; TRBD1 matches 7 bases. Germline V CDR1 and CDR2: SGHRS, YFSETQ. The junction had 2 bases not matched to a gene; V was cut back by 0 bases and J by 0 bases. The CDR3 extends over 15 amino acids. The CDR3 here is CASSLDGTVNTEAFF. For the CDR3, the DNA is TGCGCCAGCAGCTTGGACGGGACAGTGAACACTGAAGCTTTCTTT.

The J gene is TRBJ1-4, the V gene TRBV7-2, with a tentative D call TRBD1 (6 bases). This CDR3 is built from 15 residues. Germline V gene lookup returns CDR1 SGHTA and CDR2 FQGNSA. V dropped 4 bases and J dropped 3 bases, with 12 bases sitting between them. The CDR3 nucleotides read TGTGCCAGCAGCTCCTCGGGACACCCTAATGAAAAACTGTTTTTT. Amino acid sequence: CASSSSGHPNEKLFF.

This chain joins TRBV4-2 and TRBJ2-5; D not resolved. V gave up 0 bases and J gave up 7 bases, with 12 bases separating them. Germline assignment: CDR1 LGHNA and CDR2 YNFKEQ. The CDR3 runs to 14 residues. This CDR3 is CASSQDRVGGTQYF. CDR3 nucleotides: TGTGCCAGCAGCCAAGATCGGGTAGGTGGGACCCAGTACTTC.

This clone was seen only once. V is TRBV19 and J is TRBJ1-1, with TRBD1 identical over 9 bases. The CDR3 sequence is 15 residues long. The V gene end was trimmed by 7 bases and the J gene end by 0 bases; junction bases not matched to a gene: 6. The germline V gene has CDR1 LNHDA and CDR2 SQIVND (reference sequence). CDR3 in amino acids: CASMKGTGLNTEAFF. In nucleotides, the CDR3 is TGTGCCAGTATGAAGGGGACAGGGTTGAACACTGAAGCTTTCTTT.

The V gene is TRBV5-1, the J gene TRBJ1-2; D gene uncertain. The CDR3 length is 14 residues. Per germline, CDR1 SGHRS and CDR2 YFSETQ. Deletions cut 6 bases from V and 4 bases from J, with 16 bases between. CDR3 DNA: TGCGCCAGCAAGGTGGAAATGGGAGCCTATGGCTACACCTTC. Residues: CASKVEMGAYGYTF.